Below, 11 T cell receptor beta chains from the same sample are listed, as sequenced in a study of regulatory T cells in long-lasting Graves disease (TCRdb year 2021). The sample's time point label, decoded: persistent/refractory GD, antithyroid drugs over 5 years with positive TRAb. RNA was extracted from PBMCs in TRIzol for both TCR sequencing and RNA sequencing. The library was built by means of multiplex PCR. Sequencing was carried out with an Illumina HiSeq 4000. To build TCR beta libraries, CDR3 regions were amplified by Arm-PCR using iRepertoire HTBI primers. The raw public reads went through TCRdb reprocessing: fastp at Q25, MiXCR clone calling, in-frame beta chains kept. Each entry merges the rows of one CDR3 protein and shows their most common DNA and genes. Present in this sample are some 330,000 distinct CDR3 sequences, roughly 23% of which were seen just once. The ten top clones hold roughly a quarter of the sample.

Sequences were derived from peripheral blood mononuclear cells (PBMCs), sampled when the disease was refractory, from a patient treated with antithyroid drugs. All receptors derive from a woman aged 40 to 50 with Graves disease. Donor details come from another sample of the same person, matched by shared clones.

This clonotype has ten or more counts. The chain links TRBV7-9 to TRBJ1-1, with D hard to call. CDR3 length: 12 amino acids. Trimming pared 5 bases from V and 4 bases from J, leaving 8 bases between. Germline lookup yields CDR1 SEHNR and CDR2 FQNEAQ (reference sequence). The CDR3 is CASSPIGTEAFF. The CDR3 DNA follows: TGTGCCAGCAGCCCGATCGGCACTGAAGCTTTCTTT.

There are many counts of this clonotype. The rearrangement links TRBV28 to TRBJ2-4; D may match TRBD1 or TRBD2 (5 bases each). Germline CDR1 reads MDHEN; CDR2 reads SYDVKM. V was clipped by 2 bases and J by 7 bases, with 6 bases between them. The length of the CDR3 is 12 residues. The CDR3, as DNA: TGTGCCAGCAGTTTAGGGGGTAACATTCAGTACTTC. Protein product: CASSLGGNIQYF.

This clonotype has ten or more counts. The V call is TRBV27, the J call TRBJ1-4; TRBD1 agrees at 7 bases. The germline V gene encodes CDR1 MNHEY and CDR2 SMNVEV (reference sequence). This CDR3 has 14 residues. Trimming took 8 bases from V and 10 from J; bases not matched to a gene: 13. This CDR3 is CASQQNRGVGKLFF. CDR3 sequence (DNA): TGTGCCAGCCAACAAAACAGGGGAGTGGGAAAACTGTTTTTT.

Many counts were recorded for this clonotype. The V call is TRBV11-2, the J call TRBJ2-7; 7 nucleotides line up with TRBD2. CDR3 length: 16 residues. Looked up from germline, CDR1 is SGHAT and CDR2 is FQNNGV. V shed 3 bases and J 6 bases; nucleotides not matched to a gene: 14. The CDR3 spells CASSFPSGTLSAEQYF. As DNA, the CDR3 is TGTGCCAGCAGCTTTCCGAGCGGGACGCTGTCTGCCGAGCAGTACTTC. The whole variable domain, filled in from reference TRBV11-2 and TRBJ2-7, reads EAGVAQSPRYKIIEKRQSVAFWCNPISGHATLYWYQQILGQGPKLLIQFQNNGVVDDSQLPKDRFSAERLKGVDSTLKIQPAKLEDSAVYLCASSFPSGTLSAEQYFGPGTRLTVT.

A few counts support this clonotype. The chain joins TRBV19 to TRBJ2-3, with 14 bases lining up with TRBD2. This CDR3 comprises 16 residues. Germline V CDR1 and CDR2: LNHDA, SQIVND (reference sequence). The V segment lost 1 base and the J segment 6 bases; nucleotides outside the gene matches: 3. DNA for the CDR3: TGTGCCAGTAGTATAGCCGGGACTAGCGGGAGTGATACGCAGTATTTT. Amino acids: CASSIAGTSGSDTQYF.

In this sample, this clonotype turned up many times. The chain combines TRBV28 with TRBJ1-5; D gene unclear. The V gene's germline CDR1 is MDHEN and CDR2 SYDVKM. This CDR3 is built from 15 residues. V was pared by 2 bases and J by 0 bases, with 8 bases between. The CDR3, as DNA: TGTGCCAGCAGTTTAGGGGAAGATAGCAATCAGCCCCAGCATTTT. This translates into CASSLGEDSNQPQHF.

This clonotype was picked up many times. The V gene is TRBV29-1, the J gene TRBJ1-2; unclear D gene. This CDR3 region has 11 residues. Deletions cut 3 bases from V and 2 bases from J, with 4 bases between. From germline, CDR1 is SQVTM and CDR2 ANQGSEA. The CDR3 sequence is CSVEENYGYTF. The CDR3 DNA follows: TGCAGCGTTGAGGAAAACTATGGCTACACCTTC.

CDR3 amino acids: CSARRVGAGSSSYNEQFF. The CDR3 bases are TGCAGTGCTAGAAGGGTAGGAGCGGGCTCTAGCTCCTACAATGAGCAGTTCTTC. V and J are TRBV20-1 and TRBJ2-1; D is perhaps TRBD2 (6 bases). The germline V gene has CDR1 DFQATT and CDR2 SNEGSKA (reference sequence). Trimming shortened V by 2 bases and J by 0 bases, and 20 bases separated the two germline ends. This CDR3 region has 18 residues.

Details on this clonotype: Just one base apart from a much larger clone, this may be a read error. This chain joins TRBV7-8 and TRBJ2-7; tentatively, D is TRBD1 (5 bases). V gave up 1 base and J gave up 3 bases, with 10 bases separating them. The germline V gene has CDR1 SGHVS and CDR2 FQNEAQ. The CDR3 length is 14 residues. CDR3 region: CASSLGGRFYEQYF. The CDR3 DNA follows: TGTGCCAGCAGCTTAGGGGGCAGGTTCTACGAGCAGTACTTC.

This clonotype was observed at least ten times. The V call is TRBV28, the J call TRBJ2-7; no reliable D call. The CDR3 totals 15 residues. Trimming took off 9 bases at V and 2 bases at J, with 20 bases between the two ends. Looked up from germline, CDR1 is MDHEN and CDR2 is SYDVKM. The CDR3 spells CASRPEGLGTYEQYF. In DNA form, the CDR3 reads TGTGCCAGTAGACCCGAAGGGTTAGGCACCTACGAGCAGTACTTC.

This chain joins TRBV20-1 and TRBJ2-3; D unclear. The CDR3 covers 12 residues. Germline CDR1 DFQATT, CDR2 SNEGSKA (reference sequence). V was trimmed by 8 bases and J by 4 bases, leaving 13 bases between them. CDR3 region: CSLSTTADTQYF. The CDR3, as DNA: TGCAGTCTCAGTACTACGGCAGATACGCAGTATTTT.